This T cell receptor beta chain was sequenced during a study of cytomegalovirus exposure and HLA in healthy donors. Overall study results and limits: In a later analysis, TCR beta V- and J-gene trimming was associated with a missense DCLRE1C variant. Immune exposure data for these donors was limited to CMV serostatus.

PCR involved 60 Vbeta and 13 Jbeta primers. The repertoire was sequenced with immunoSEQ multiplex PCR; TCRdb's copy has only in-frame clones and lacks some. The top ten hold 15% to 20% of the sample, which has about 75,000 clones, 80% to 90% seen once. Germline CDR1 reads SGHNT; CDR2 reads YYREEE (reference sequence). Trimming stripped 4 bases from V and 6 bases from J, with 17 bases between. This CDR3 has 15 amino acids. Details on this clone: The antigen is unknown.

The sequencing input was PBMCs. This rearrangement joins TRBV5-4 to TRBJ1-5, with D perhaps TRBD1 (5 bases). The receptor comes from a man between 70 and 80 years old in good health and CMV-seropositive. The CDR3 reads CASSVQGGVGQPQHF. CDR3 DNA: TGTGCCAGCAGCGTTCAAGGAGGGGTGGGTCAGCCCCAGCATTTT.